This TCR beta chain comes out of a study of blood T cell repertoires in COVID-19 (TCRdb year 2020). About the investigation overall: Samples from collaborators originated in the United States, Italy and Spain and spanned both the acute and convalescent phases of COVID-19. The material from the prospective study consisted of cDNA or gDNA derived from T cells, B-cell-depleted T cells, or PBMCs. The repertoires were released in a freely available public database intended as a resource for research on the immune response to SARS-CoV-2. The samples were drawn from the first 160 participants of the ongoing ImmuneRACE study and from more than 1,000 subjects provided by 6 global collaborators. Sample metadata almost always included a de-identified subject ID, COVID-19 status, age in years and sex. Deeply sampled blood TCRbeta repertoires from subjects exposed to, actively infected with, or recovered from COVID-19 were included in the dataset. HLA class I and class II types, where available, came from metadata supplied by the sample provider rather than from assay-based typing. Study-level results and caveats: How much clinical and demographic metadata was included differed by source and by participant, and the metadata was provided uncurated.

The immunoSEQ Assay, a bias-controlled multiplex PCR, was used to amplify TCRbeta CDR3 regions from genomic DNA. From the authors' description of their analysis: Within the assay, amplification of reference gene primers was used to estimate how many nucleated cells each sample contained. Sequence reads were collapsed and filtered to measure the absolute abundance of every unique TCRbeta CDR3 rearrangement. For each sample, productive Simpson clonality was calculated as the square root of Simpson's diversity index across productive rearrangements. Not all clones reach the TCRdb copy of this immuneACCESS table, which keeps in-frame sequences only. Checked studies attribute under half of the gap to unresolved V genes and leave the rest unexplained. From that table come the V and J calls and clone size; the DNA was used to work out D and trimming. The sample has approximately 290,000 clones on record, approximately 85% of them singletons. The ten most abundant clones make up 0.87% of the sample.

The table lists this clone with a count of one. The antigen this receptor binds is unknown. Per-nucleotide qualities are absent, and no much larger clonotype sits a single base away. In Seattle, one collaborating source enrolled patients while the infection was active and tracked those patients longitudinally over the course of disease. Each collaborating institution followed its own protocols to collect whole blood in K2EDTA tubes. For TCRbeta analysis, collaborators shipped samples as frozen whole blood, isolated PBMCs, or DNA extracted from either of those sample types. The germline V gene (reference sequence) yields LNHDA for CDR1 and SQIVND for CDR2. The junction carries 9 bases between V and J, which are trimmed by 3 bases and 6 bases respectively. Its CDR3 holds 14 amino acids, cysteine through phenylalanine. Only the CDR3 DNA stays, 42 bases, in frame from base 1.

This sequence was found in a human donor with COVID-19, enrolled during active disease. The donor label of this sample is uncertain. This chain is built from TRBV19 and TRBJ1-6; matching of 5 bases hints at TRBD1 as the D gene. The material sequenced was peripheral blood. The CDR3 is CASSMGLLNSPLHF. The nucleotides read TGTGCCAGTAGTATGGGACTGCTTAATTCACCCCTCCACTTT.